Listed here are 27 T cell receptor beta chains from one sample, sequenced in a study of T cells expressing NK-cell markers. TCRdb processed the 5' RACE reads again and assigns one entry to each CDR3 protein, with no DNA. Seen in this sample are 150,000 to 180,000 distinct CDR3 sequences; the ten most common clones hold 37%. The sample taken for sequencing was blood T cells: a sorted CD56 or NKG2C T cell subset, CD4+ or CD8+ T cells, or bulk PBMC T cells (not recorded which). Every receptor here comes from a woman aged 50 to 60 in good health.

This chain uses TRBV7-2 with TRBJ2-1; TCRdb reports TRBD1, a call that lacks DNA to check it against. Germline CDR1 reads SGHTA; CDR2 reads FQGNSA. The CDR3 is 17 residues long. CDR3 region: CASSLNTGYRAYNEQFF.

The rearrangement links TRBV7-9 to TRBJ2-1; TCRdb lists TRBD2, though no DNA is available to test this call. The germline gives CDR1 SEHNR, CDR2 FQNEAQ (reference sequence). The CDR3 covers 18 residues. CDR3 sequence reads: CASSSRLAGVSSHNEQFF.

This chain connects TRBV6-1 to TRBJ2-7; the TRBD1 assignment by TCRdb is unverifiable without DNA. The CDR3 extends over 15 amino acids. The V gene's germline CDR1 is MNHNS and CDR2 SASEGT. This chain's CDR3 is CASSVVPGESYEQYF.

The chain recombines TRBV12-3 or TRBV12-4 with TRBJ1-4; the D call from TCRdb, TRBD1, cannot be confirmed without DNA. CDR3 size: 15 residues. CDR3 protein: CASTGRGRMDEKLFF.

The CDR3 region is CASSPGLAATYEQYF. The rearrangement joins TRBV7-8 to TRBJ2-7; TCRdb's D gene call, TRBD2, goes unchecked for lack of DNA. The CDR3 has 15 residues. The germline V gene has CDR1 SGHVS and CDR2 FQNEAQ.

This chain links TRBV4-1 with TRBJ2-2. Germline V CDR1 and CDR2: MGHRA, YSYEKL. CDR3 length: 15 residues. The CDR3 loop is CASSQDGQNTGELFF.

The J gene is TRBJ2-1, the V gene TRBV27; the TRBD1 assignment by TCRdb is unverifiable without DNA. CDR1 MNHEY and CDR2 SMNVEV come from the germline V gene (reference sequence). There are 15 residues in the CDR3. The chain's CDR3 is CASSLLGGSPNEQFF.

This chain uses TRBV9 with TRBJ2-1. The CDR3 extends over 14 amino acids. The germline CDR1 and CDR2 sequences are SGDLS and YYNGEE. The chain's CDR3 is CASSVGAGNNEQFF.

CDR3: CASSQDPAGEQFF. The rearrangement uses TRBV4-1 and TRBJ2-1. This CDR3 spans 13 amino acids. CDR1 MGHRA and CDR2 YSYEKL come from the germline V gene.

J is TRBJ2-7 and V is TRBV12-3 or TRBV12-4; TCRdb names TRBD2, which stays unverified in the absence of DNA. The CDR3 extends over 16 amino acids. The CDR3 reads CASSLVELAGAYEQYF.

The chain couples TRBV4-2 to TRBJ2-2; TCRdb gives TRBD2 as the D gene, but with no DNA this cannot be confirmed. This CDR3 spans 16 amino acids. From germline, CDR1 is LGHNA and CDR2 YNFKEQ. CDR3 sequence: CASSQDKWGLTGELFF.

J is TRBJ2-6 and V is TRBV4-2; there is no DNA to check the TCRdb D call of TRBD1. Germline V gene data show CDR1 as LGHNA and CDR2 as YNFKEQ. CDR3 length: 17 amino acids. This CDR3 is CASSQVWEGTGANVLTF.

V is TRBV12-3 or TRBV12-4 and J is TRBJ1-1; with no DNA, the TCRdb D assignment of TRBD1 cannot be verified. The CDR3 totals 15 residues. CDR3 protein: CASSDRFHMGTEAFF.

The gene calls are TRBV12-3 or TRBV12-4 and TRBJ2-1; TCRdb's D gene call, TRBD2, goes unchecked for lack of DNA. This CDR3 is built from 15 residues. The CDR3 sequence is CATKLAADSYNEQFF.

This chain uses TRBV13 with TRBJ1-4; TCRdb picks TRBD1, but there is no DNA to check that call. The CDR3 sequence is 13 residues long. The V gene's germline CDR1 is PRHDT and CDR2 FYEKMQ (reference sequence). The CDR3 sequence: CASSGTGGEKLFF.

The rearrangement joins TRBV5-6 to TRBJ2-7; without DNA, the TCRdb call of TRBD1 cannot be checked. The CDR3 runs to 12 residues. Germline loops: CDR1 SGHDT, CDR2 YYEEEE. CDR3 sequence reads: CASSAQGYEQYF. The whole variable domain, filled in from reference TRBV5-6 and TRBJ2-7, reads DAGVTQSPTHLIKTRGQQVTLRCSPKSGHDTVSWYQQALGQGPQFIFQYYEEEERQRGNFPDRFSGHQFPNYSSELNVNALLLGDSALYLCASSAQGYEQYFGPGTRLTVT.

The V gene is TRBV7-9, the J gene TRBJ2-7; TCRdb returns TRBD1, unconfirmable since there is no DNA. The CDR3 extends over 14 amino acids. The germline V gene has CDR1 SEHNR and CDR2 FQNEAQ (reference sequence). The CDR3 region is CASSLVPGTYEQYF.

This chain links TRBV12-3 or TRBV12-4 with TRBJ2-1; TCRdb's assignment of TRBD2 cannot be checked, as there is no DNA. The CDR3 loop spans 17 amino acids. CDR3 in amino acids: CASLGAASGGEGNEQFF.

V is TRBV12-3 or TRBV12-4 and J is TRBJ2-2; TCRdb outputs TRBD1, but without DNA this stays unchecked. The CDR3 runs 16 residues. CDR3 amino acids: CASSLLGQGMAGELFF.

The chain joins TRBV2 to TRBJ2-1. In germline, CDR1 is SNHLY, CDR2 FYNNEI. CDR3 length: 15 amino acids. CDR3 sequence: CASSDFKSSYNEQFF.

The J gene is TRBJ1-1, the V gene TRBV6-5. CDR3 length: 11 amino acids. Germline loops: CDR1 MNHEY, CDR2 SVGAGI. CDR3 region: CASLKNTEAFF.

The chain links TRBV7-7 to TRBJ2-1; TCRdb selects TRBD2, and the lack of DNA leaves this call unchecked. The germline V gene has CDR1 SSHAT and CDR2 FNYEAQ (reference sequence). CDR3 length equals 15 residues. CDR3 loop: CASSHGLAGVEEQFF. Full variable domain (outside the CDR3, taken from reference TRBV7-7 and TRBJ2-1): GAGVSQSPRYKVTKRGQDVTLRCDPISSHATLYWYQQALGQGPEFLTYFNYEAQPDKSGLPSDRFSAERPEGSISTLTIQRTEQRDSAMYRCASSHGLAGVEEQFFGPGTRLTVL.

The chain has TRBV7-9 and TRBJ2-3; there is no DNA to check the TCRdb D call of TRBD1. The CDR3 consists of 13 residues. Germline CDR1 reads SEHNR; CDR2 reads FQNEAQ (reference sequence). The CDR3 loop reads CASSLVLDTGPYF. The full variable domain, completed using reference TRBV7-9 and TRBJ2-3, is DTGVSQNPRHKITKRGQNVTFRCDPISEHNRLYWYRQTLGQGPEFLTYFQNEAQLEKSRLLSDRFSAERPKGSFSTLEIQRTEQGDSAMYLCASSLVLDTGPYFGPGTRLTVL.

This chain connects TRBV2 to TRBJ2-7; TCRdb outputs TRBD1, but without DNA this stays unchecked. This CDR3 comprises 21 residues. Germline V lookup: CDR1 SNHLY, CDR2 FYNNEI. The CDR3 here is CASSDAGQGHSGPKISYEQYF. Full variable domain (remainder filled in from reference TRBV2 and TRBJ2-7): EPEVTQTPSHQVTQMGQEVILRCVPISNHLYFYWYRQILGQKVEFLVSFYNNEISEKSEIFDDQFSVERPDGSNFTLKIRSTKLEDSAMYFCASSDAGQGHSGPKISYEQYFGPGTRLTVT.

J is TRBJ2-2 and V is TRBV4-1; TCRdb indicates TRBD1, and absent DNA this call remains unverified. The CDR3 is 17 amino acids. CDR1 and CDR2 from the germline V gene are MGHRA and YSYEKL. The CDR3 protein is CASSPGGGPRIIGELFF.

This chain joins TRBV27 and TRBJ2-5. Germline loops: CDR1 MNHEY, CDR2 SMNVEV (reference sequence). The CDR3 spans 14 residues. This CDR3 is CASSLSSGGETQYF.

This CDR3 is CSASSEREGTDTQYF. The J gene is TRBJ2-3, the V gene TRBV20-1; TCRdb's assignment of TRBD2 cannot be checked, as there is no DNA. The length of the CDR3 is 15 residues. Germline lookup yields CDR1 DFQATT and CDR2 SNEGSKA (reference sequence).